The 14 T cell receptor beta chains given below trace back to one sample, sequenced in a study of blood T cells in healthy people across ages. Next came a second PCR, run for roughly 6 to 11 cycles, which used a sample-barcoded 5' primer along with a J-beta primer mix. TCRdb analysed the 5' RACE reads with MiXCR anew, one entry per CDR3 protein. The sample holds around 1,500,000 distinct CDR3 sequences, over 25% seen once. The sample was blood. All receptors come from a woman younger than 45 in good health.

At least ten counts were recorded for this clonotype. The chain recombines TRBV7-9 with TRBJ2-1; tentative D call: TRBD2 (5 bases). The CDR3 covers 16 residues. Germline values: CDR1 SEHNR, CDR2 FQNEAQ (reference sequence). The V end lost 5 bases, the J end lost 7 bases, and 21 bases lay between the germline ends. The CDR3 spells CASSPRGSRNTNEQFF. CDR3 nucleotide sequence: TGTGCCAGCAGCCCACGGGGATCCCGGAATACAAATGAGCAGTTCTTC.

This clonotype was observed a handful of times. The chain couples TRBV5-1 to TRBJ2-1; 8 nucleotides agree with TRBD2. Per germline, CDR1 SGHRS and CDR2 YFSETQ. The CDR3 totals 18 residues. The trim removed 4 bases at V and 2 bases at J, leaving 14 bases unmatched. The CDR3 nucleotides are TGCGCCAGCAGCCCGAAGCACAGCGGGAGTCACCCCTACAATGAGCAGTTCTTC. Amino acids: CASSPKHSGSHPYNEQFF.

This chain connects TRBV12-3 or TRBV12-4 to TRBJ2-1; TRBD2 agrees at 14 bases. The CDR3 spans 15 residues. Germline trimming cut 6 bases from V and 6 bases from J; bases unmatched to any gene: 4. CDR3 in amino acids: CASRVGTSGSNEQFF. Written as DNA, the CDR3 is TGTGCCAGCAGGGTAGGGACTAGCGGGAGCAATGAGCAGTTCTTC.

This clonotype was seen a handful of times. V is TRBV3-1 and J is TRBJ2-5; a possible D gene is TRBD2 (5 bases). The CDR3 length is 13 residues. Germline CDR1 LGHDT, CDR2 YNNKEL (reference sequence). The V end was cut by 6 bases, the J end by 5 bases, with 13 bases between. CDR3 DNA sequence: TGTGCCAGCAGGGCGGGTATCCGGGAGACCCAGTACTTC. This gives the protein CASRAGIRETQYF.

The rearrangement uses TRBV20-1 and TRBJ2-1, with TRBD2 matching 8 bases. In germline, CDR1 is DFQATT, CDR2 SNEGSKA (reference sequence). CDR3 size: 13 residues. Trimming cost V 6 bases and J 4 bases; bases outside gene matches: 5. CDR3 nucleotide sequence: TGCAGTGCGACGGGGGGGACTTACAATGAGCAGTTCTTC. Its translation is CSATGGTYNEQFF.

J is TRBJ1-4 and V is TRBV4-1; TRBD1 matches 9 bases. CDR1 and CDR2 (germline): MGHRA, YSYEKL. Germline trimming cut 3 bases from V and 0 bases from J; bases unmatched to any gene: 8. The CDR3 is 18 residues long. The CDR3 sequence is CASSHPGQGSATNEKLFF. The CDR3 DNA is TGCGCCAGCAGCCATCCGGGACAGGGAAGTGCAACTAATGAAAAACTGTTTTTT.

The chain combines TRBV12-3 or TRBV12-4 with TRBJ2-3, with D tentatively TRBD2 (6 bases). This CDR3 contains 15 residues. Trimming stripped 6 bases from V and 1 base from J, with 14 bases between. This CDR3 reads CASRSLREGTDTQYF. The DNA of the CDR3 is TGTGCCAGCAGGAGTCTGAGGGAGGGCACAGATACGCAGTATTTT.

The chain has TRBV12-3 or TRBV12-4 and TRBJ2-1; 11 positions agree with TRBD2. The CDR3 extends over 13 amino acids. V dropped 4 bases and J dropped 9; count of bases not matched to a gene: 2. The CDR3 region has the DNA TGTGCCAGCAGTTCCACTAGCGGGAGTGAGCAGTTCTTC. As protein: CASSSTSGSEQFF.

This clonotype came up a few times. The chain combines TRBV29-1 with TRBJ2-3; D uncertain. CDR1 is SQVTM and CDR2 is ANQGSEA in the germline V gene. There are 13 residues in the CDR3. V dropped 4 bases and J dropped 1 base, with 9 bases sitting between them. The CDR3 reads CSVGGSRTDTQYF. CDR3 in DNA: TGCAGCGTTGGCGGTTCCCGCACAGATACGCAGTATTTT.

The chain has TRBV5-1 and TRBJ2-1, with TRBD2 matching 8 bases. Judging by the DNA end, TRBJ2-7 fits better; the J call may be wrong. Per the germline V gene, CDR1 is SGHRS and CDR2 is YFSETQ. The CDR3 is 15 amino acids. The CDR3 DNA reads TGCGCCAGCAGCTTTCCGGGACTAGAGAGCAATGAGCAGTACTTC. Protein sequence: CASSFPGLESNEQYF.

This clonotype came up a few times. This chain joins TRBV3-1 and TRBJ2-7; 9 nucleotides match TRBD1. The CDR3 covers 15 residues. The V gene's germline CDR1 is LGHDT and CDR2 YNNKEL (reference sequence). V lost 1 base, J lost 3 bases, and 4 bases stayed unmatched. CDR3 residues: CASSQGTGVGYEQYF. The CDR3 DNA follows: TGTGCCAGCAGCCAAGGGACAGGGGTTGGCTACGAGCAGTACTTC.

This clonotype was detected many times. J is TRBJ1-2 and V is TRBV12-3 or TRBV12-4; TRBD1 is a possible D gene (6 bases). CDR3 size: 13 residues. Trimming cost V 6 bases and J 7 bases, with 15 bases left between them. The CDR3 is CASSATRGVGYTF. CDR3 coding DNA: TGTGCCAGCAGCGCAACCAGGGGCGTTGGCTACACCTTC.

This clonotype showed up just a few times. This chain joins TRBV7-3 and TRBJ2-3; D is unresolved. This CDR3 is built from 14 residues. Trimming removed 3 bases from V and 4 bases from J, with 11 bases in between. The germline CDR1 and CDR2 sequences are SGHTA and FQGTGA. CDR3 loop: CASSLGPDADTQYF. In DNA form, the CDR3 reads TGTGCCAGCAGCTTGGGTCCAGACGCAGATACGCAGTATTTT.

Turning to this clonotype: The germline gene is not matched at one end of the junction; a read error may be the cause. V gene TRBV2 combines with J gene TRBJ1-2; no clear D gene. The CDR3 contains 12 residues. CDR1 and CDR2 from the germline V gene are SNHLY and FYNNEI. CDR3: CASSEARYGYTF. The CDR3 nucleotides read TGTGCCAGCAGTGAAGCCCGGTATGGTTACACCTTC. The variable domain in full, completed from reference TRBV2 and TRBJ1-2, reads EPEVTQTPSHQVTQMGQEVILRCVPISNHLYFYWYRQILGQKVEFLVSFYNNEISEKSEIFDDQFSVERPDGSNFTLKIRSTKLEDSAMYFCASSEARYGYTFGSGTRLTVV.